A single sample is the source of the 17 T cell receptor beta chains below, sequenced in a study of blood T cell repertoires in COVID-19 (dated by TCRdb to the early 2020s). Preparation of the library involved the immunoSEQ multiplex PCR assay. The clones in this table, taken by TCRdb from immuneACCESS, are in-frame only. Not every clone is retained; where verified, under half of the shortfall comes from an unresolved V gene, and the cause of the rest is unknown. For this sample the table gives over 150,000 clones, of which 76% were detected only once. Of the sample, about 3.8% falls within the top ten clones. The sequenced sample consisted of peripheral blood. The receptors shown here come from a woman aged 80 or over with acute or convalescent COVID-19.

The chain employs TRBV3-1 (or the pseudogene TRBV3-2) and TRBJ1-2; 8 bases agree with TRBD1. Germline V lookup: CDR1 LGHDT, CDR2 YNNKEL (reference sequence). With V trimmed by 1 base and J by 8 bases, 9 bases remained unmatched. The CDR3 loop spans 15 amino acids. CDR3 in amino acids: CASSQALQGAEGYTF. The CDR3 nucleotides read TGTGCCAGCAGCCAAGCCTTGCAGGGGGCGGAAGGCTACACCTTC.

To note about this clone: One junction end disagrees with the germline gene, perhaps due to a read error. This chain uses TRBV7-7 with TRBJ2-2; weak D call: TRBD1 (5 bases). Germline CDR1 SSHAT, CDR2 FNYEAQ (reference sequence). This CDR3 contains 17 residues. The CDR3 loop reads CASSLFPEGQNTGELFF. For the CDR3, the DNA is TGTGCTAGCAGCTTATTTCCCGAAGGACAGAACACCGGGGAGCTGTTTTTT.

This rearrangement joins TRBV4-2 to TRBJ2-7; the match to TRBD1 covers 9 bases. The ends lost 6 bases at V and 2 bases at J; junction bases unmatched: 2. The CDR3 totals 13 residues. Germline V gene data show CDR1 as LGHNA and CDR2 as YNFKEQ. The CDR3 region has the DNA TGTGCCAGCAGGGGACAGGGTACCTACGAGCAGTACTTC. The encoded protein is CASRGQGTYEQYF.

A word on this clone: An end of the junction differs from the germline gene, which may be a read error. V is TRBV19 and J is TRBJ2-2, with D possibly matching TRBD2 (5 bases). The CDR3 contains 14 residues. Germline V gene sequence: CDR1 LNHDA, CDR2 SQIVND (reference sequence). CDR3 sequence: CASRIARDTGELFF. For the CDR3, the DNA is TGTGCCAGTAGGATAGCGAGAGACACCGGGGAGCTGTTTTTT.

The chain links TRBV9 to TRBJ2-5; a weak D match, TRBD1 (7 bases). CDR1 and CDR2 (germline): SGDLS, YYNGEE. V lost 7 bases, J lost 0 bases, and 13 bases lay in between. The CDR3 length is 14 residues. CDR3 nucleotides: TGTGCCAGCTCCCGCGGGACAGACCAAGAGACCCAGTACTTC. Translation gives CASSRGTDQETQYF. The full variable domain, its missing parts supplied by reference TRBV9 and TRBJ2-5, is DSGVTQTPKHLITATGQRVTLRCSPRSGDLSVYWYQQSLDQGLQFLIQYYNGEERAKGNILERFSAQQFPDLHSELNLSSLELGDSALYFCASSRGTDQETQYFGPGTRLLVL.

The gene calls are TRBV6-5 and TRBJ1-1; 10 bases are shared with TRBD1. The germline V gene encodes CDR1 MNHEY and CDR2 SVGAGI. The CDR3 runs 14 residues. J lost 12 bases, V lost 2 bases, and 9 bases had no gene match. CDR3: CASSYRGTGASTFF. In DNA, the CDR3 is TGTGCCAGCAGTTACCGGGGGACAGGGGCGTCAACTTTCTTT.

This rearrangement joins TRBV2 to TRBJ2-4, with 7 bases matching TRBD1. This CDR3 contains 15 residues. The germline gives CDR1 SNHLY, CDR2 FYNNEI. The V and J ends lost 4 bases and 0 bases, in that order; junction bases with no gene match: 3. The CDR3 is CASSGGQLAKNIQYF. CDR3 DNA sequence: TGTGCCAGCAGTGGGGGACAGCTAGCCAAAAACATTCAGTACTTC.

The CDR3 loop is CASSQDVGAQGYLLNTEAFF. CDR3 sequence (DNA): TGCGCCAGCAGCCAAGACGTCGGGGCTCAGGGGTATCTCCTCAACACTGAAGCTTTCTTT. V and J are TRBV4-1 and TRBJ1-1; TRBD1 might be the D (6 bases). CDR3 size: 20 residues. Germline values: CDR1 MGHRA, CDR2 YSYEKL. Trimming shortened V by 0 bases and J by 2 bases, and 25 bases separated the two germline ends.

The chain combines TRBV12-3 or TRBV12-4 with TRBJ2-3; D is undetermined. V gave up 3 bases and J gave up 2 bases, with 6 bases separating them. The CDR3 length is 13 residues. CDR3 sequence (DNA): TGTGCCAGCAGTTTTTCCCACACAGATACGCAGTATTTT. Translating gives CASSFSHTDTQYF.

The chain employs TRBV6-6 and TRBJ1-1; D gene uncertain. Germline values: CDR1 MNHNY, CDR2 SVGAGI (reference sequence). The CDR3 runs 13 residues. Trimming stripped 6 bases from V and 5 bases from J, with 13 bases between. The CDR3 DNA follows: TGTGCCAGCAGCCGTGTGGAGAGGACTGAAGCTTTCTTT. This sequence encodes CASSRVERTEAFF.

The gene calls are TRBV7-9 and TRBJ1-1; possible D gene TRBD1, 6 bases. CDR3 length: 12 amino acids. Per the germline V gene, CDR1 is SEHNR and CDR2 is FQNEAQ (reference sequence). Trimming removed 5 bases at V and 6 bases at J, with 10 bases between. In DNA, the CDR3 is TGTGCCAGCAGCCAGGGGAGCGCTGAAGCTTTCTTT. Its translation is CASSQGSAEAFF.

V usage is TRBV9 and J usage is TRBJ1-6; TRBD1 agrees at 8 bases. V was clipped by 3 bases and J by 10 bases; unmatched bases: 6. The CDR3 spans 14 residues. Germline V gene lookup returns CDR1 SGDLS and CDR2 YYNGEE. The DNA of the CDR3 is TGTGCCAGCAGCGGAACAGGGGGTCAGTCACCCCTCCACTTT. Its protein product is CASSGTGGQSPLHF.

Remarks on this clone: This same CDR3 is encoded by further DNA sequences in the sample. The chain links TRBV18 to TRBJ2-2; D possibly corresponds to TRBD2 (5 bases). The CDR3 is made up of 13 amino acids. V was cut by 3 bases and J by 3 bases, with 5 bases left in between. CDR1 KGHSH and CDR2 LQKENI come from the germline V gene. The DNA for the CDR3 is TGTGCCAGCTCACCGAGGGACACCGGGGAGCTGTTTTTT. Translation gives CASSPRDTGELFF.

This chain joins TRBV18 and TRBJ2-6; possible D gene TRBD1, 6 bases. Germline lookup yields CDR1 KGHSH and CDR2 LQKENI. The V end lost 0 bases, the J end lost 0 bases, and 12 bases lay between the germline ends. The CDR3 is made up of 18 amino acids. The CDR3 nucleotides read TGTGCCAGCTCACCACCGGTACAGGGTGTCTCTGGGGCCAACGTCCTGACTTTC. Translation: CASSPPVQGVSGANVLTF.

The J gene is TRBJ1-2, the V gene TRBV28; tentative D call: TRBD1 (6 bases). V lost 5 bases and J lost 4, with 20 bases in between. The CDR3 has 16 amino acids. Germline V lookup: CDR1 MDHEN, CDR2 SYDVKM. This chain's CDR3 is CASSDSHRAQGYGYTF. In nucleotides, the CDR3 is TGTGCCAGCAGTGATAGCCACAGGGCCCAGGGCTATGGCTACACCTTC.

About this clone itself: The same CDR3 is also encoded by other DNA sequences in this sample. The chain joins TRBV20-1 to TRBJ1-1; 7 positions match TRBD1. CDR1 and CDR2 from the germline V gene are DFQATT and SNEGSKA (reference sequence). J gave up 5 bases and V 3 bases, and 3 bases lay outside the gene matches. The CDR3 is made up of 12 amino acids. The CDR3 spells CSASNRGTEAFF. For the CDR3, the DNA is TGCAGTGCTAGTAACAGGGGTACTGAAGCTTTCTTT.

V and J are TRBV6-1 and TRBJ1-2; 7 bases match TRBD1. With 5 bases clipped from V and 2 bases from J, the junction kept 2 bases outside the gene matches. The CDR3 extends over 13 amino acids. CDR1 is MNHNS, CDR2 SASEGT, per germline. The DNA of the CDR3 is TGTGCCAGCAGTACAGGGGACAACTATGGCTACACCTTC. Translated, it gives CASSTGDNYGYTF.